The 14 T cell receptor beta chains below come from one sample, sequenced in a study of shared clonotypes between healthy human individuals. Assay: immunoSEQ multiplex PCR; the TCRdb copy retains only in-frame clones and omits some. Of about 980,000 clones in the sample, 76% were seen once. The specimen was memory CD4+ T cells sorted from blood. Subset defined: CD45RA-negative fraction. The receptors here all came from a man between 18 and 35 years old in good health.

This clone was counted only a few times. The chain is built from TRBV7-9 and TRBJ2-7; 7 bases match TRBD2. J lost 3 bases, V lost 5 bases, and 7 bases had no gene match. The length of the CDR3 is 14 residues. Germline CDR1 SEHNR, CDR2 FQNEAQ (reference sequence). The CDR3 spells CASSPTTGGYEQYF. CDR3 in DNA: TGTGCCAGCAGCCCCACGACGGGGGGCTACGAGCAGTACTTC. Supplemented by reference TRBV7-9 and TRBJ2-7, the full variable domain reads DTGVSQNPRHKITKRGQNVTFRCDPISEHNRLYWYRQTLGQGPEFLTYFQNEAQLEKSRLLSDRFSAERPKGSFSTLEIQRTEQGDSAMYLCASSPTTGGYEQYFGPGTRLTVT.

The chain uses TRBV7-8 and TRBJ1-1, with 7 bases lining up with TRBD1. Germline CDR1 SGHVS, CDR2 FQNEAQ. This CDR3 has 11 residues. The J segment lost 8 bases and the V segment lost 5 bases, leaving 2 bases of the junction unmatched. This CDR3 is CASSMGQEAFF. Here the CDR3 DNA reads TGTGCCAGCAGCATGGGACAGGAAGCTTTCTTT.

This chain uses TRBV5-1 with TRBJ2-7; 7 bases match TRBD1. This CDR3 spans 15 amino acids. The V segment lost 3 bases and the J segment 0 bases; nucleotides outside the gene matches: 6. Per germline, CDR1 SGHRS and CDR2 YFSETQ. CDR3 nucleotide sequence: TGCGCCAGCAGCTCATCGGGACAGAACTCCTACGAGCAGTACTTC. Encoded protein: CASSSSGQNSYEQYF.

The chain has TRBV2 and TRBJ1-3; D perhaps matches TRBD1 (5 bases). V was clipped by 2 bases and J by 2 bases, with 7 bases between them. This CDR3 contains 14 residues. Germline V CDR1 and CDR2: SNHLY, FYNNEI. Here the CDR3 DNA reads TGTGCCAGCAGTGAATTGGGGGCTGGAAACACCATATATTTT. Translated, it gives CASSELGAGNTIYF.

The chain uses TRBV5-1 and TRBJ1-2; D is unclear. V was shortened by 5 bases and J by 6 bases, with 17 bases between the two germline ends. The germline gives CDR1 SGHRS, CDR2 YFSETQ. This CDR3 contains 14 residues. The CDR3 DNA sequence: TGCGCCAGCAGATACGGGAGTGGTGGCGATGGCTACACCTTC. Translated: CASRYGSGGDGYTF.

V usage is TRBV5-1 and J usage is TRBJ2-1; tentatively, D is TRBD1 or TRBD2 (5 bases each). This CDR3 is 16 amino acids long. Trimming left V 6 bases short and J 0 bases short, with 16 bases between. Per the germline V gene, CDR1 is SGHRS and CDR2 is YFSETQ. The CDR3 here is CASTEGRRSSYNEQFF. The CDR3 coding sequence is TGCGCCAGCACTGAGGGGCGAAGAAGCTCCTACAATGAGCAGTTCTTC.

V usage is TRBV6-5 and J usage is TRBJ1-6, with D perhaps TRBD1 (6 bases). The CDR3 sequence is 15 residues long. V was trimmed by 4 bases and J by 4 bases, leaving 11 bases between them. From germline, CDR1 is MNHEY and CDR2 SVGAGI. The CDR3 DNA reads as TGTGCCAGCAGTTCCCAGGACAGTTATAATTCACCCCTCCACTTT. This codes for CASSSQDSYNSPLHF.

Remarks on this clone: The sample holds other DNA sequences that translate to the same CDR3. The chain recombines TRBV5-1 with TRBJ1-4; 8 nucleotides agree with TRBD1. Losses at the gene ends were 2 bases for V and 5 bases for J; bases not matched to a gene: 2. Germline CDR1 and CDR2: SGHRS and YFSETQ. The CDR3 runs to 14 residues. The CDR3 loop is CASSFGQGNEKLFF. In DNA form, the CDR3 reads TGCGCCAGCAGCTTCGGACAGGGAAATGAAAAACTGTTTTTT.

The chain combines TRBV10-3 with TRBJ2-3; no definite D call. CDR1 is ENHRY, CDR2 SYGVKD, per germline. CDR3 length: 15 residues. V was trimmed by 3 bases and J by 4 bases, leaving 14 bases between them. The CDR3 loop is CAISELARLADTQYF. CDR3 bases: TGTGCCATCAGTGAATTAGCACGTCTGGCAGATACGCAGTATTTT.

The gene calls are TRBV30 and TRBJ2-2, with 10 bases matching TRBD2. Germline V gives CDR1 GTSNPN, CDR2 SVGIG (reference sequence). With V trimmed by 7 bases and J by 6 bases, 14 bases remained unmatched. This CDR3 contains 16 residues. The DNA of the CDR3 is TGTGCCTTAGCGGGTGGGCTAGCGGGAGACTCCGGGGAGCTGTTTTTT. Translated, it gives CALAGGLAGDSGELFF.

This rearrangement joins TRBV5-5 to TRBJ1-1; 8 positions match TRBD1. Germline trimming cut 2 bases from V and 5 bases from J; bases unmatched to any gene: 8. This CDR3 is built from 15 residues. Per germline, CDR1 SGHKS and CDR2 YYEKEE (reference sequence). This CDR3 reads CASSFRTGGGTEAFF. The CDR3 DNA reads as TGTGCCAGCAGCTTTCGAACAGGGGGAGGAACTGAAGCTTTCTTT.

This clone was recorded only once. The V call is TRBV6-1, the J call TRBJ1-5, with D maybe TRBD1 (6 bases). V lost 1 base to trimming and J lost 3 bases, with 10 bases between them. Germline-derived CDR1 and CDR2 are MNHNS and SASEGT. CDR3 length: 15 residues. The CDR3 bases are TGTGCCAGCAGTGAAGGGGGGGGCACCAATCAGCCCCAGCATTTT. This codes for CASSEGGGTNQPQHF.

The rearrangement links TRBV2 to TRBJ1-2; D uncertain. Trimming took off 0 bases at V and 5 bases at J, with 13 bases between the two ends. Per the germline V gene, CDR1 is SNHLY and CDR2 is FYNNEI. The CDR3 loop spans 15 amino acids. The CDR3 spells CASSEALGADYGYTF. CDR3 in DNA: TGTGCCAGCAGTGAAGCTCTTGGAGCCGATTATGGCTACACCTTC.

This chain uses TRBV28 with TRBJ1-2; D is possibly TRBD1 (5 bases). The CDR3 loop spans 14 amino acids. Trimming stripped 2 bases from V and 7 bases from J, with 14 bases between. CDR1 MDHEN and CDR2 SYDVKM come from the germline V gene. The CDR3 sequence is CASSLPGGVSGYTF. CDR3 coding DNA: TGTGCCAGCAGTTTACCGGGAGGGGTTAGTGGCTACACCTTC.